This TCR beta chain was identified during a study of CD8+CD57+ T cells in acquired aplastic anemia. Whole-study context: DNA from sorted CD4+ and CD8+ cells averaged roughly 3.4 ug.

Patients chosen for sequencing had shown CD8+CD57+ cell expansion by flow cytometry. Germline V gene sequence: CDR1 MNHNS, CDR2 SASEGT. CDR3 length equals 16 residues. V lost 5 bases and J lost 0, with 14 bases in between. Investigators profiled TCR beta VDJ and CDR3 from genomic DNA template. TCRdb recomputed calls from the reads with MiXCR, one row per CDR3 protein. Among around 170,000 distinct CDR3 sequences listed, under 55% were seen once. Sequences were obtained from sorted CD4+, CD8+, or CD8+CD57+ T cells (not recorded which) from PBMCs. The TCR sequence derives from a human donor with aplastic anemia. The V gene is TRBV6-1, the J gene TRBJ1-3; D uncertain. CDR3 nucleotide sequence: TGTGCCAGCAGTAGAGGCAGGCCCTACTCTGGAAACACCATATATTTT. Protein: CASSRGRPYSGNTIYF.